These T cell receptor beta chains were read from a single sample in a study of shared clonotypes between healthy human individuals. Repertoires were generated with immunoSEQ multiplex PCR, while TCRdb's copy carries only in-frame clones and drops some. This sample has 230,000 or so clones, with 65% found just once. Source material: memory CD4+ T cells sorted from blood. The receptor source for this set is a man in his thirties or forties in good health. CDR3s include the opening cysteine and the closing phenylalanine or tryptophan. A D gene is named only where the DNA matches it firmly. Rows give clone size only sometimes, using once, few, many, or a class for an expanded clone.

j_call | v_call | clone_size | d_call | cdr3_aa | cdr3_nt
TRBJ2-2 | TRBV7-2 | many | . | CASSRTGELFF | TGTGCCAGCAGCCGGACCGGGGAGCTGTTTTTT
TRBJ1-2 | TRBV5-6 | many | . | CASSLVQGAWGYTF | TGTGCCAGCAGCTTGGTCCAGGGCGCATGGGGCTACACCTTC
TRBJ1-2 | TRBV4-1 | few | . | CASSQGGGPGRGYTF | TGCGCCAGCAGCCAAGGAGGTGGGCCGGGACGAGGCTACACCTTC
TRBJ2-3 | TRBV10-3 | . | . | CAITQQSVRKGTDTQYF | TGTGCCATCACCCAGCAGTCGGTTCGCAAGGGCACAGATACGCAGTATTTT
TRBJ2-7 | TRBV2 | . | . | CASKRETYEQYF | TGTGCCAGCAAGAGGGAGACCTACGAGCAGTACTTC
TRBJ1-5 | TRBV5-5 | . | . | CASSPARVAGGNQPQHF | TGTGCCAGCAGCCCAGCCCGGGTGGCAGGGGGCAATCAGCCCCAGCATTTT
TRBJ1-5 | TRBV9 | . | . | CASSGHVSNQPQHF | TGTGCCAGCAGCGGCCACGTTAGCAATCAGCCCCAGCATTTT
TRBJ2-1 | TRBV2 | once | TRBD2 | CASRGVAGIYYNEQFF | TGTGCCAGCAGGGGGGTAGCGGGCATATACTACAATGAGCAGTTCTTC
TRBJ2-1 | TRBV19 | . | TRBD1 | CASRDRGSPRGRNEQFF | TGTGCCAGTAGAGACAGGGGGTCACCAAGAGGGAGGAATGAGCAGTTCTTC
TRBJ2-7 | TRBV27 | once | TRBD1 | CASMGDRTSYEQYF | TGTGCCAGCATGGGGGACAGGACCTCCTACGAGCAGTACTTC
TRBJ2-1 | TRBV9 | . | TRBD2 | CASSVRGAGAYNEQFF | TGTGCCAGCAGCGTAAGAGGAGCGGGAGCCTACAATGAGCAGTTCTTC
TRBJ1-1 | TRBV7-2 | few | . | CASSSYPTGGTEAFF | TGTGCCAGCAGCTCGTATCCTACGGGGGGCACTGAAGCTTTCTTT
TRBJ1-5 | TRBV6-5 | . | . | CASSYWSGVDQPQHF | TGTGCCAGCAGTTATTGGTCAGGGGTCGATCAGCCCCAGCATTTT
TRBJ2-1 | TRBV7-8 | . | . | CASSPLANEQFF | TGTGCCAGCAGCCCGCTAGCAAATGAGCAGTTCTTC
TRBJ2-2 | TRBV29-1 | . | . | CSVGHTNTGELFF | TGCAGCGTCGGACACACGAACACCGGGGAGCTGTTTTTT
TRBJ2-1 | TRBV5-6 | . | . | CASSLVGLTYNEQFF | TGTGCCAGCAGCTTGGTTGGGCTAACCTACAATGAGCAGTTCTTC
TRBJ1-2 | TRBV25-1 | . | TRBD1 | CASSNPIDRVDGYTF | TGTGCCAGCAGTAACCCCATCGACAGGGTCGATGGCTACACCTTC
TRBJ2-4 | TRBV2 | few | . | CASIEGTLKDIQYF | TGTGCCAGCATTGAGGGGACACTTAAGGACATTCAGTACTTC
TRBJ2-2 | TRBV9 | . | TRBD1 | CASSVVTGTGGLGELFF | TGTGCCAGCAGCGTTGTGACTGGGACAGGGGGGCTCGGGGAGCTGTTTTTT
TRBJ2-7 | TRBV18 | . | TRBD1 | CASSQEQGIGYEQYF | TGTGCCAGCTCACAGGAACAGGGGATCGGCTACGAGCAGTACTTC
TRBJ2-3 | TRBV30 | many | . | CAWSVTTDTQYF | TGTGCCTGGAGTGTAACCACAGATACGCAGTATTTT
TRBJ2-5 | TRBV6-1 | . | TRBD1 | CASSATGFEETQYF | TGTGCCAGCAGTGCGACAGGGTTTGAAGAGACCCAGTACTTC
TRBJ2-6 | TRBV5-1 | many | . | CASSLQGRGANVLTF | TGCGCCAGCAGCTTGCAGGGTCGTGGGGCCAACGTCCTGACTTTC
TRBJ2-1 | TRBV2 | many | TRBD2 | CASSWSGLAGVYNEQFF | TGTGCCAGCAGTTGGTCGGGACTAGCGGGAGTCTACAATGAGCAGTTCTTC
TRBJ1-4 | TRBV7-8 | many | TRBD1 | CASSLSGTGVEKLFF | TGTGCCAGCAGCTTATCCGGGACAGGGGTCGAAAAACTGTTTTTT
TRBJ2-3 | TRBV7-3 | . | TRBD1 | CASSLRLRQGGFTDSTDTQYF | TGTGCCAGCAGCTTACGTCTGAGACAGGGGGGATTTACTGATAGCACAGATACGCAGTATTTT
TRBJ2-7 | TRBV4-3 | . | . | CASSQDFSFPTYEQYF | TGCGCCAGCAGCCAAGATTTTAGTTTCCCCACCTACGAGCAGTACTTC
TRBJ2-2 | TRBV6-6 | few | TRBD1 | CASRRDRVGVGELFF | TGTGCCAGCAGGCGGGACAGGGTTGGTGTAGGGGAGCTGTTTTTT
TRBJ1-1 | TRBV9 | many | . | CASSPTGGGMNTEAFF | TGTGCCAGCAGCCCTACGGGCGGTGGCATGAACACTGAAGCTTTCTTT
TRBJ1-4 | TRBV7-2 | . | . | CASSFDTVGEKLFF | TGTGCCAGCAGCTTTGACACAGTCGGTGAAAAACTGTTTTTT
TRBJ1-1 | TRBV30 | . | TRBD1 | CAWKKTGGKGNTEAFF | TGTGCCTGGAAAAAAACAGGGGGCAAGGGGAACACTGAAGCTTTCTTT
TRBJ1-2 | TRBV2 | . | . | CASSVRAEGYTF | TGTGCCAGCAGTGTGAGGGCGGAGGGCTACACCTTC
TRBJ2-1 | TRBV4-1 | few | TRBD1 | CASSQLIGTAAPLKGYNEQFF | TGCGCCAGCAGCCAACTAATCGGGACAGCCGCCCCCCTTAAAGGATACAATGAGCAGTTCTTC
TRBJ2-3 | TRBV4-1 | . | TRBD2 | CASSQAVAGVTQYF | TGCGCCAGCAGCCAAGCCGTAGCGGGAGTTACGCAGTATTTT
TRBJ2-7 | TRBV18 | few | . | CASSHPGDSLQYF | TGTGCCAGCTCCCACCCGGGGGACAGCCTGCAGTACTTC
TRBJ2-2 | TRBV28 | . | TRBD2 | CASSPGLANTGELFF | TGTGCCAGCAGCCCGGGACTAGCGAACACCGGGGAGCTGTTTTTT
TRBJ1-4 | TRBV5-1 | . | . | CASSLGQGEKLFF | TGCGCCAGCAGCTTAGGGCAGGGAGAAAAACTGTTTTTT
TRBJ1-3 | TRBV10-1 | once | . | CASSGGSGNTIYF | TGCGCCAGCAGCGGCGGCTCTGGAAACACCATATATTTT
TRBJ1-2 | TRBV5-1 | . | TRBD1 | CASSQSPGTGSEGYTF | TGCGCCAGCAGCCAGAGTCCCGGGACAGGGTCCGAGGGCTACACCTTC
TRBJ2-7 | TRBV29-1 | few | . | CSVSLSSISSYEQYF | TGCAGCGTGAGCCTCAGCAGCATAAGCTCCTACGAGCAGTACTTC
TRBJ2-2 | TRBV11-2 | medium-sized | TRBD2 | CASSPESSGLGGGELFF | TGTGCCAGCAGCCCAGAATCTAGCGGGCTGGGGGGCGGGGAGCTGTTTTTT
TRBJ1-5 | TRBV19 | once | . | CASSRGRQLATDQPQHF | TGTGCCAGTAGTAGGGGGAGGCAACTCGCAACAGATCAGCCCCAGCATTTT
TRBJ2-3 | TRBV7-2 | . | TRBD1 | CASSLERGRVDTQYF | TGTGCCAGCAGCTTAGAAAGGGGGCGGGTAGATACGCAGTATTTT
TRBJ1-2 | TRBV6-6 | . | TRBD1 | CASSYDRDGYTF | TGTGCCAGCAGTTACGACAGGGATGGCTACACCTTC
TRBJ2-7 | TRBV7-8 | . | . | CASSLAHGGTSYEQYF | TGTGCCAGCAGCTTAGCCCACGGGGGAACCTCCTACGAGCAGTACTTC
TRBJ2-1 | TRBV28 | . | . | CASTTGYNEQFF | TGTGCCAGCACCACAGGGTACAATGAGCAGTTCTTC